These 27 T cell receptor beta chains were all obtained from the same sample, sequenced in a study of cytomegalovirus exposure and HLA in healthy donors (dated by TCRdb to about 2017). To prepare the library, the immunoSEQ multiplex PCR assay was applied. The multiplex PCR relied on a mix of 60 forward primers for TCR Vbeta segments and 13 reverse primers for TCR Jbeta segments. What TCRdb holds here is the immuneACCESS table cut down to in-frame rearrangements. Part of the clones is not present; checked against another copy, under half of the missing clones reflect an unresolved V gene, and the others are unexplained. The table of this sample itemizes approximately 110,000 clones. The biggest ten clones account for approximately 2% of the sample. The sample was PBMCs. These receptors were taken from a man between 40 and 49 years old in good health and CMV-seronegative.

V and J are TRBV2 and TRBJ2-3; TRBD2 matches 9 bases. V trimming: 1 base; J trimming: 4 bases; junction bases outside the gene matches: 6. There are 16 residues in the CDR3. Germline V gene lookup returns CDR1 SNHLY and CDR2 FYNNEI. The CDR3 protein is CASSEGLAAGADTQYF. The CDR3 coding sequence is TGTGCCAGCAGTGAAGGACTAGCGGCGGGTGCAGATACGCAGTATTTT. The complete variable domain, with remaining parts taken from reference TRBV2 and TRBJ2-3, reads EPEVTQTPSHQVTQMGQEVILRCVPISNHLYFYWYRQILGQKVEFLVSFYNNEISEKSEIFDDQFSVERPDGSNFTLKIRSTKLEDSAMYFCASSEGLAAGADTQYFGPGTRLTVL.

V usage is TRBV19 and J usage is TRBJ2-5, with 9 bases fitting TRBD2. J lost 5 bases, V lost 6 bases, and 10 bases had no gene match. CDR3 size: 15 residues. Germline values: CDR1 LNHDA, CDR2 SQIVND (reference sequence). For the CDR3, the DNA is TGTGCCAGTAGCACCACTAGCGGGCCTTGGGAGACCCAGTACTTC. Translation: CASSTTSGPWETQYF.

The rearrangement uses TRBV29-1 and TRBJ2-7; TRBD1 matches at 7 bases. The germline V gene encodes CDR1 SQVTM and CDR2 ANQGSEA. CDR3 length: 13 amino acids. The V and J ends lost 7 bases and 3 bases, in that order; junction bases with no gene match: 9. CDR3 region: CSARTGPDYEQYF. As DNA, the CDR3 is TGCAGCGCACGGACAGGTCCGGACTACGAGCAGTACTTC.

The chain couples TRBV6-5 to TRBJ1-2; a weak D match, TRBD1 (5 bases). Trimming stripped 4 bases from V and 8 bases from J, with 14 bases between. CDR1 and CDR2 (germline): MNHEY, SVGAGI. This CDR3 comprises 13 residues. This CDR3 reads CASSSYDSSGYTF. For the CDR3, the DNA is TGTGCCAGCAGTTCCTATGACAGCTCAGGCTACACCTTC.

The rearrangement joins TRBV2 to TRBJ2-7; 8 bases are a match to TRBD1. The CDR3 has 12 amino acids. Germline values: CDR1 SNHLY, CDR2 FYNNEI. With V trimmed by 7 bases and J by 4 bases, 3 bases remained unmatched. The CDR3 is CASTTGEYEQYF. In DNA, the CDR3 is TGTGCCAGCACGACAGGGGAGTACGAGCAGTACTTC.

The chain employs TRBV7-2 and TRBJ2-1; weak D call: TRBD1 (6 bases). Germline values: CDR1 SGHTA, CDR2 FQGNSA. This CDR3 has 15 residues. The V end lost 5 bases, the J end lost 6 bases, and 17 bases lay between the germline ends. CDR3 amino acids: CASSRDIQVSNEQFF. CDR3 nucleotide sequence: TGTGCCAGCAGCAGGGACATTCAGGTTTCCAATGAGCAGTTCTTC.

The V gene is TRBV29-1, the J gene TRBJ1-5, with 10 bases lining up with TRBD1. Germline V gives CDR1 SQVTM, CDR2 ANQGSEA. The V segment lost 4 bases and the J segment 3 bases; nucleotides outside the gene matches: 6. This CDR3 has 15 amino acids. The CDR3 DNA sequence: TGCAGCGTTGGGATTGACAGGGGGCCCAATCAGCCCCAGCATTTT. This gives the protein CSVGIDRGPNQPQHF.

The rearrangement links TRBV2 to TRBJ2-7; 9 bases agree with TRBD1. This CDR3 has 14 amino acids. Germline V gene lookup returns CDR1 SNHLY and CDR2 FYNNEI. Trimming took 5 bases from V and 3 from J; bases not matched to a gene: 5. The CDR3 reads CASSSQGANYEQYF. CDR3 in DNA: TGTGCCAGCAGTTCACAGGGGGCAAACTACGAGCAGTACTTC.

The V call is TRBV7-3, the J call TRBJ2-1; no reliable D call. Germline CDR1 is SGHTA and CDR2 is FQGTGA. The V and J ends lost 2 bases and 4 bases respectively, with 6 bases between them. This CDR3 has 13 residues. The CDR3 DNA reads TGTGCCAGCAGCTTAGGCTTATACAATGAGCAGTTCTTC. It is translated as CASSLGLYNEQFF.

The chain employs TRBV18 and TRBJ2-7, with 7 nucleotides matching TRBD2. J was trimmed by 2 bases and V by 3 bases; bases with no gene match: 1. Germline CDR1 and CDR2: KGHSH and LQKENI. The CDR3 runs 13 residues. The CDR3 loop is CASSPGGTYEQYF. The DNA of the CDR3 is TGTGCCAGCTCACCGGGAGGGACCTACGAGCAGTACTTC.

The CDR3, as DNA: TGTGCCAGCCGTTCTGGGGACAGGGGAACACCTCGGCCCCAGCATTTT. As protein: CASRSGDRGTPRPQHF. J is TRBJ1-5 and V is TRBV2; 10 bases are shared with TRBD1. J was trimmed by 9 bases and V by 8 bases; bases with no gene match: 16. The CDR3 runs to 16 residues. Germline V gene data show CDR1 as SNHLY and CDR2 as FYNNEI.

The CDR3 is CASSSDSNTIYF. CDR3 coding DNA: TGTGCCAGCAGCTCAGATTCAAACACCATATATTTT. V and J are TRBV7-2 and TRBJ1-3, with unresolved D. V was trimmed by 4 bases and J by 6 bases, leaving 7 bases between them. The germline V gene has CDR1 SGHTA and CDR2 FQGNSA. The CDR3 length is 12 residues.

V and J are TRBV30 and TRBJ2-1; 11 nucleotides align to TRBD2. The CDR3 spans 14 residues. Germline CDR1 is GTSNPN and CDR2 is SVGIG (reference sequence). After removal of 3 bases from V and 4 bases from J, the junction contained 2 bases not matched to a gene. DNA for the CDR3: TGTGCCTGGAGGGGACTAGCGGTATACAATGAGCAGTTCTTC. Its protein product is CAWRGLAVYNEQFF.

The chain joins TRBV5-4 to TRBJ1-2, with D perhaps matching TRBD1 (5 bases). The germline V gene encodes CDR1 SGHNT and CDR2 YYREEE (reference sequence). This CDR3 spans 15 amino acids. Between the trimmed V and J ends, which lost 4 bases and 8 bases, there was a span of 21 bases. The CDR3 protein is CASSLGGGPVTGYTF. The CDR3 bases are TGTGCCAGCAGCCTGGGGGGAGGGCCAGTTACAGGCTACACCTTC.

The chain couples TRBV9 to TRBJ2-7; the D is unclear. Germline loops: CDR1 SGDLS, CDR2 YYNGEE. The CDR3 has 12 residues. V was trimmed by 7 bases and J by 0 bases, leaving 8 bases between them. Here the CDR3 reads CASAGSSYEQYF. The CDR3 DNA follows: TGTGCCAGCGCAGGCAGCTCCTACGAGCAGTACTTC.

This chain connects TRBV11-3 to TRBJ2-5; no reliable D call. The V gene lost 0 bases and the J gene lost 2 bases, with 10 bases spanning the gap. The CDR3 sequence is 15 residues long. The V gene's germline CDR1 is SGHNT and CDR2 YENEEA. The CDR3 nucleotides read TGTGCCAGCAGCTTAGATCGAGGCAGACAAGAGACCCAGTACTTC. Protein sequence: CASSLDRGRQETQYF.

This sequence joins TRBV4-3 and TRBJ2-5, with a tentative D call TRBD2 (5 bases). Near its end, the DNA agrees better with TRBJ2-7, so the J call may be wrong. There are 17 residues in the CDR3. CDR1 is LGHNA, CDR2 YSLEER, per germline. DNA for the CDR3: TGCGCCAGCAGCCAAGACCACCGTTGGCTAGCCTCCTACGAGCAGTACTTC. It translates to CASSQDHRWLASYEQYF.

This sequence joins TRBV5-8 and TRBJ1-1; the match to TRBD1 covers 9 bases. This CDR3 is built from 15 residues. Germline lookup yields CDR1 SGHTS and CDR2 YDEGEE. The V gene end was trimmed by 4 bases and the J gene end by 4 bases; junction bases not matched to a gene: 8. In nucleotides, the CDR3 is TGTGCCAGCAGCCGGAACGGACAGGGGCGCACTGAAGCTTTCTTT. Amino acids: CASSRNGQGRTEAFF. The full variable domain, completed using reference TRBV5-8 and TRBJ1-1, is EAGVTQSPTHLIKTRGQQATLRCSPISGHTSVYWYQQALGLGLQFLLWYDEGEERNRGNFPPRFSGRQFPNYSSELNVNALELEDSALYLCASSRNGQGRTEAFFGQGTRLTVV.

The V gene is TRBV6-1, the J gene TRBJ2-2, with D tentatively TRBD1 (6 bases). V gave up 4 bases and J gave up 1 base, with 7 bases separating them. The CDR3 is 14 residues long. In germline, CDR1 is MNHNS, CDR2 SASEGT. The CDR3: CASSATGNTGELFF. The CDR3 nucleotides read TGTGCCAGCAGTGCGACAGGGAACACCGGGGAGCTGTTTTTT.

The chain carries TRBV5-6 and TRBJ2-2, with TRBD2 identical over 14 bases. The CDR3 has 16 amino acids. With 5 bases clipped from V and 5 bases from J, the junction kept 5 bases outside the gene matches. Germline-derived CDR1 and CDR2 are SGHDT and YYEEEE. In nucleotides, the CDR3 is TGTGCCAGCAGTTTGACTAGCGGGAGGGGAACCGGGGAGCTGTTTTTT. Translated, it gives CASSLTSGRGTGELFF.

J is TRBJ2-7 and V is TRBV7-9; TRBD2 aligns across 9 bases. Trimming cost V 6 bases and J 0 bases; bases outside gene matches: 6. Germline CDR1 reads SEHNR; CDR2 reads FQNEAQ (reference sequence). This CDR3 comprises 15 residues. The CDR3 DNA reads as TGTGCCAGCAGTCCTAGCGGGGCTTCCTCCTACGAGCAGTACTTC. Protein sequence: CASSPSGASSYEQYF. Variable domain in full (rest from reference TRBV7-9 and TRBJ2-7): DTGVSQNPRHKITKRGQNVTFRCDPISEHNRLYWYRQTLGQGPEFLTYFQNEAQLEKSRLLSDRFSAERPKGSFSTLEIQRTEQGDSAMYLCASSPSGASSYEQYFGPGTRLTVT.

The chain couples TRBV6-5 to TRBJ2-1, with 7 positions matching TRBD2. CDR3 length: 15 amino acids. CDR1 and CDR2 (germline): MNHEY, SVGAGI. J lost 0 bases, V lost 8 bases, and 7 bases had no gene match. CDR3 sequence: CASLRAGLSYNEQFF. In nucleotides, the CDR3 is TGTGCCAGCCTCCGAGCGGGACTCTCCTACAATGAGCAGTTCTTC.

The chain combines TRBV30 with TRBJ2-2; 7 positions match TRBD2. Per the germline V gene, CDR1 is GTSNPN and CDR2 is SVGIG (reference sequence). The length of the CDR3 is 13 residues. CDR3 region: CAHGRAGSGELFF. DNA for the CDR3: TGTGCGCATGGGAGGGCAGGGTCGGGGGAGCTGTTTTTT. The whole variable domain, remainder taken from reference TRBV30 and TRBJ2-2, is SQTIHQWPATLVQPVGSPLSLECTVEGTSNPNLYWYRQAAGRGLQLLFYSVGIGQISSEVPQNLSASRPQDRQFILSSKKLLLSDSGFYLCAHGRAGSGELFFGEGSRLTVL.

The chain links TRBV11-2 to TRBJ2-2; no definite D call. CDR1 is SGHAT, CDR2 FQNNGV, per germline. This CDR3 is built from 10 residues. Trimming cost V 5 bases and J 7 bases, with 2 bases left between them. Here the CDR3 reads CASSHGELFF. The CDR3 DNA sequence: TGTGCCAGCAGCCACGGGGAGCTGTTTTTT.

The chain is built from TRBV9 and TRBJ2-1; TRBD2 aligns across 12 bases. The CDR3 is made up of 16 amino acids. V lost 3 bases, J lost 8 bases, and 9 bases stayed unmatched. Germline V gene sequence: CDR1 SGDLS, CDR2 YYNGEE. The CDR3, as DNA: TGTGCCAGCAGCGCCCAACTAGCGGGAGGAGGGCATGAGCAGTTCTTC. As protein: CASSAQLAGGGHEQFF.

The chain joins TRBV4-1 to TRBJ2-7, with 8 nucleotides matching TRBD2. This CDR3 is 16 amino acids long. After removal of 2 bases from V and 4 bases from J, the junction contained 10 bases not matched to a gene. Germline CDR1 MGHRA, CDR2 YSYEKL. CDR3: CASSQLTSEGGYEQYF. The CDR3 DNA follows: TGCGCCAGCAGCCAACTGACTAGCGAGGGTGGTTACGAGCAGTACTTC.

The chain combines TRBV15 with TRBJ2-7; TRBD1 aligns across 9 bases. The germline gives CDR1 LNHNV, CDR2 YYDKDF (reference sequence). CDR3 length equals 16 residues. J was trimmed by 6 bases and V by 6 bases; bases with no gene match: 15. CDR3 region: CATRRAGQGGLIEQYF. In DNA form, the CDR3 reads TGTGCCACCAGACGGGCGGGACAGGGAGGCTTGATCGAGCAGTACTTC.